The clone carrying this TCR beta chain was seen a handful of times. This sample is drawn from a study of CDR3 diversity in severe acne. There are 14 residues in the CDR3. Germline CDR1 and CDR2: SQVTM and ANQGSEA. Deletions cut 3 bases from V and 0 bases from J, with 10 bases between. TCRdb reanalysed the PCR reads using MiXCR and keeps one entry per CDR3 protein. This repertoire shows 97,000 or so distinct CDR3 sequences, approximately 47% found once; its top ten account for about an eighth. The clonotype was recovered from a male donor with acne. Material: blood. V gene TRBV29-1 combines with J gene TRBJ2-3, with D tentatively TRBD1 (5 bases). The CDR3 DNA follows: TGCAGCGTTGATTTGGACACGAGCACAGATACGCAGTATTTT. This codes for CSVDLDTSTDTQYF.